The entry below describes one T cell receptor (beta chain). The repertoire was sequenced with immunoSEQ multiplex PCR; TCRdb's copy has only in-frame clones and lacks some. The sample shows under 85,000 clones, approximately 84% of them seen only once. The data were obtained in a study of blood T cell repertoires in COVID-19. Turning to the study itself: The United States, Italy and Spain provided the acute and convalescent COVID-19 samples.

This CDR3 has 17 residues. With V trimmed by 3 bases and J by 6 bases, 12 bases remained unmatched. The germline CDR1 and CDR2 sequences are SGHRS and YFSETQ. Seattle patients were enrolled while actively infected and followed longitudinally. The rearrangement joins TRBV5-1 to TRBJ2-3, with 11 nucleotides matching TRBD1. The sequenced material came from peripheral blood. The TCR originated in a man aged 40-49 years with COVID-19, enrolled during active disease. CDR3 in DNA: TGCGCCAGCAGCTACGGACAGGGGGCTGTTTCAGGTGATACGCAGTATTTT. Translated, it gives CASSYGQGAVSGDTQYF.